In its sample, the clone carrying this T cell receptor (beta chain) was seen once. The intended depth for sequencing was 1 in 200,000 to 1 in 1 million T cells. The table came from immunoSEQ multiplex PCR; TCRdb's copy has only in-frame clones and leaves some out. The table has about 50,000 clones, 57% seen once. The sample comes from a study of cytotoxic CD8 clonotypes in ibrutinib-treated CLL. Study summary: The patients comprised about a dozen relapsed/refractory and about 15 treatment-naive cases, roughly 18 IGHV unmutated.

This clonotype was obtained from a human donor with chronic lymphocytic leukemia. The material sequenced was PBMCs, taken after 24 months of ibrutinib treatment.

Here the CDR3 DNA reads TGTGCCAGCAGTTACGGGGGGGTCTACAATGAGCAGTTCTTC. Translated: CASSYGGVYNEQFF. The rearrangement joins TRBV6-6 to TRBJ2-1; 7 nucleotides match TRBD2. Germline loops: CDR1 MNHNY, CDR2 SVGAGI (reference sequence). The V gene end was trimmed by 2 bases and the J gene end by 3 bases; junction bases not matched to a gene: 1. The CDR3 covers 14 residues.